The 22 T cell receptor beta chains given below trace back to one sample, sequenced in a study of shared clonotypes between healthy human individuals. Sequencing was performed with immunoSEQ multiplex PCR; in TCRdb, only in-frame clones are kept and a portion is missing. This table has about 980,000 clones, approximately 80% appearing once. The sequenced sample consisted of memory CD4+ T cells sorted from blood. The subset: CD45RA-negative fraction. The source is a man younger than 35 in good health.

This rearrangement joins TRBV4-1 to TRBJ2-7; D possibly corresponds to TRBD2 (5 bases). Trimming pared 3 bases from V and 3 bases from J, leaving 12 bases between. CDR1 is MGHRA and CDR2 is YSYEKL in the germline V gene. This CDR3 has 14 residues. The CDR3, as DNA: TGCGCCAGCAGCCAGTATACAGAGGGCTACGAGCAGTACTTC. Translated, it gives CASSQYTEGYEQYF.

The CDR3 spells CASSGAPNTEAFF. In DNA, the CDR3 is TGTGCCAGCTCAGGGGCCCCGAACACTGAAGCTTTCTTT. This chain links TRBV18 with TRBJ1-1; D is possibly TRBD1 (5 bases). The CDR3 contains 13 residues. Germline V lookup: CDR1 KGHSH, CDR2 LQKENI. V was shortened by 5 bases and J by 1 base, with 8 bases between the two germline ends.

The rearrangement links TRBV5-1 to TRBJ2-3; 10 nucleotides align to TRBD2. Germline CDR1 reads SGHRS; CDR2 reads YFSETQ. This CDR3 spans 15 amino acids. V shed 8 bases, J shed 6 bases, and the junction held 12 bases outside the gene matches. The CDR3: CASRQAGGPGDTQYF. CDR3 DNA sequence: TGCGCCAGTCGGCAAGCGGGAGGGCCAGGTGATACGCAGTATTTT.

A few counts support this clone. The gene calls are TRBV5-1 and TRBJ1-1; D is unclear. The V end was cut by 1 base, the J end by 1 base, with 11 bases between. Germline CDR1 SGHRS, CDR2 YFSETQ. There are 15 residues in the CDR3. The CDR3 is CASSLFEGSNTEAFF. The CDR3 DNA follows: TGCGCCAGCAGCTTGTTCGAAGGGTCGAACACTGAAGCTTTCTTT.

CDR3 residues: CASSLTSGAGETQYF. In nucleotides, the CDR3 is TGTGCCAGCAGCTTGACTAGCGGTGCTGGGGAGACCCAGTACTTC. The V and J genes are TRBV5-4 and TRBJ2-5; 8 bases map to TRBD2. Germline values: CDR1 SGHNT, CDR2 YYREEE (reference sequence). The CDR3 sequence is 15 residues long. Trimming took 1 base from V and 5 from J; bases not matched to a gene: 7.

The sample holds one count of this clone. The chain employs TRBV2 and TRBJ2-3; the D gene is possibly TRBD2 (5 bases). The V end lost 2 bases, the J end lost 4 bases, and 10 bases lay between the germline ends. The CDR3 spans 14 residues. Germline lookup yields CDR1 SNHLY and CDR2 FYNNEI. This CDR3 reads CASSELAWSDTQYF. For the CDR3, the DNA is TGTGCCAGCAGTGAACTAGCCTGGTCAGATACGCAGTATTTT. Filled out from reference TRBV2 and TRBJ2-3, the complete variable domain reads EPEVTQTPSHQVTQMGQEVILRCVPISNHLYFYWYRQILGQKVEFLVSFYNNEISEKSEIFDDQFSVERPDGSNFTLKIRSTKLEDSAMYFCASSELAWSDTQYFGPGTRLTVL.

The chain recombines TRBV30 with TRBJ2-5, with 9 bases identical to TRBD2. The J call may be in error: the DNA end matches TRBJ2-7 better. The CDR3 is 13 residues long. CDR1 is GTSNPN and CDR2 is SVGIG in the germline V gene (reference sequence). The CDR3 nucleotides are TGTGCCTGCCAGGTATCTAGCGGGGCCGAGCAGTACTTC. Translating gives CACQVSSGAEQYF.

The rearrangement joins TRBV6-5 to TRBJ1-2; TRBD1 might be the D (5 bases). The ends were cut back, 8 bases at V and 0 bases at J, with 13 bases in the middle. The CDR3 consists of 14 residues. Germline V CDR1 and CDR2: MNHEY, SVGAGI. The CDR3 DNA reads as TGTGCCAGCTCCCCGGACATGACTAACTATGGCTACACCTTC. This sequence encodes CASSPDMTNYGYTF.

Many counts were recorded for this clone. This chain connects TRBV7-9 to TRBJ2-2; no clear D gene. Germline V gene data show CDR1 as SEHNR and CDR2 as FQNEAQ (reference sequence). The V end lost 1 base, the J end lost 6 bases, and 9 bases lay between the germline ends. This CDR3 is built from 14 residues. CDR3 DNA sequence: TGTGCCAGCAGCTTAGGGGCAGCTGCCGGGGAGCTGTTTTTT. Its translation is CASSLGAAAGELFF.

The V gene is TRBV6-5, the J gene TRBJ1-5; TRBD1 might be the D (5 bases). The CDR3 loop spans 14 amino acids. Germline V gene data show CDR1 as MNHEY and CDR2 as SVGAGI. V lost 2 bases and J lost 3, with 8 bases in between. Written as DNA, the CDR3 is TGTGCCAGCAGTTACGACAGATACAATCAGCCCCAGCATTTT. It encodes CASSYDRYNQPQHF.

This clone appeared a few times. The V call is TRBV5-1, the J call TRBJ2-5; D is tentatively TRBD1 or TRBD2 (6 bases each). The ends were cut back, 3 bases at V and 1 base at J, with 13 bases in the middle. Germline lookup yields CDR1 SGHRS and CDR2 YFSETQ. The CDR3 contains 15 residues. The CDR3 loop reads CASSWGAGGQETQYF. The DNA of the CDR3 is TGCGCCAGCAGCTGGGGGGCGGGTGGCCAAGAGACCCAGTACTTC.

This clone was detected only a few times. The chain links TRBV5-1 to TRBJ2-7; 9 bases map to TRBD1. Unmatched junction bases numbered 5, after V lost 4 bases and J lost 3 bases. The CDR3 covers 14 residues. Per the germline V gene, CDR1 is SGHRS and CDR2 is YFSETQ. The CDR3 DNA follows: TGCGCCAGCAGCCTGGACAGGGGCGACTACGAGCAGTACTTC. Protein sequence: CASSLDRGDYEQYF. Full variable domain (remainder filled in from reference TRBV5-1 and TRBJ2-7): KAGVTQTPRYLIKTRGQQVTLSCSPISGHRSVSWYQQTPGQGLQFLFEYFSETQRNKGNFPGRFSGRQFSNSRSEMNVSTLELGDSALYLCASSLDRGDYEQYFGPGTRLTVT.

The chain joins TRBV5-4 to TRBJ2-5; TRBD2 matches at 9 bases. V gave up 6 bases and J gave up 2 bases; unmatched junction bases: 5. CDR1 is SGHNT and CDR2 is YYREEE in the germline V gene (reference sequence). The CDR3 length is 14 residues. CDR3 amino acids: CASKGGGAQETQYF. The CDR3 region has the DNA TGTGCCAGCAAAGGCGGGGGGGCTCAAGAGACCCAGTACTTC.

A remark on this clone: Other DNA sequences from this sample encode an identical CDR3 as well. The rearrangement uses TRBV28 and TRBJ2-2; 10 bases align to TRBD1. Germline CDR1 reads MDHEN; CDR2 reads SYDVKM. This CDR3 is built from 14 residues. V dropped 6 bases and J dropped 4; count of bases not matched to a gene: 2. The CDR3 sequence is CASRRTGGTGELFF. The CDR3 DNA is TGTGCCAGCAGAAGGACAGGGGGCACCGGGGAGCTGTTTTTT.

The rearrangement uses TRBV6-4 and TRBJ2-3; D call uncertain. CDR1 and CDR2 from the germline V gene are MRHNA and SNTAGT. The CDR3 sequence is 13 residues long. Trimming took off 4 bases at V and 6 bases at J, with 11 bases between the two ends. The CDR3 sequence is CASSVVARDTQYF. Written as DNA, the CDR3 is TGTGCCAGCAGTGTCGTTGCTCGGGATACGCAGTATTTT.

This clone was detected only a few times. The chain links TRBV18 to TRBJ1-2; no definite D call. Germline V gene sequence: CDR1 KGHSH, CDR2 LQKENI. The germline V and J ends were trimmed by 2 bases and 6 bases, with 13 bases remaining between them. This CDR3 contains 14 residues. The CDR3 reads CASSPREQANGYTF. The CDR3 DNA sequence: TGTGCCAGCTCACCAAGGGAGCAGGCTAATGGCTACACCTTC.

This sequence joins TRBV5-1 and TRBJ2-5; the D gene is possibly TRBD2 (6 bases). The germline V and J ends were trimmed by 4 bases and 3 bases, with 16 bases remaining between them. The germline gives CDR1 SGHRS, CDR2 YFSETQ. The CDR3 is 15 residues long. This CDR3 reads CASSAPGLGKETQYF. CDR3 nucleotide sequence: TGCGCCAGCAGCGCACCGGGACTGGGGAAAGAGACCCAGTACTTC.

This sequence joins TRBV9 and TRBJ1-6; D might be TRBD1 (6 bases). The CDR3 spans 15 residues. Trimming removed 0 bases from V and 5 bases from J, with 9 bases in between. Germline loops: CDR1 SGDLS, CDR2 YYNGEE. CDR3 nucleotides: TGTGCCAGCAGCGTAGGACAGGAAAATAATTCACCCCTCCACTTT. Translating gives CASSVGQENNSPLHF.

Turning to this clone: A junction end diverges from the germline sequence, so it may reflect a read error. The rearrangement uses TRBV11-3 and TRBJ1-3; D not resolved. The germline CDR1 and CDR2 sequences are SGHNT and YENEEA. The CDR3 totals 14 residues. The CDR3 sequence: CASSLSAGAGTLVF. The CDR3 bases are TGTGCCAGCAGCTTATCGGCAGGAGCCGGAACCCTGGTGTTT.

The chain carries TRBV5-1 and TRBJ2-5; 8 nucleotides align to TRBD1. The germline CDR1 and CDR2 sequences are SGHRS and YFSETQ. This CDR3 is 15 amino acids long. Unmatched junction bases numbered 10, after V lost 5 bases and J lost 4 bases. The CDR3 DNA reads TGCGCCAGCAGGGTTACAGGGGGTTCGAGAGAGACCCAGTACTTC. It yields the protein CASRVTGGSRETQYF.

For this clone: A far larger clone is a single base away, which makes a read error likely. Other DNA sequences in the same sample also yield this CDR3. The V call is TRBV2, the J call TRBJ1-6; a weak D match, TRBD1 (5 bases). Trimming took 8 bases from V and 6 from J, leaving 14 bases between them. The CDR3 has 14 amino acids. Germline V CDR1 and CDR2: SNHLY, FYNNEI. The CDR3, as DNA: TGTGCCAGCGGGGGAAGAGATGGTAATTCACCCCTCCACTTT. It is translated as CASGGRDGNSPLHF.

The rearrangement joins TRBV28 to TRBJ1-1; no clear D gene. The CDR3 has 13 residues. Trimming pared 8 bases from V and 5 bases from J, leaving 15 bases between. Germline CDR1 is MDHEN and CDR2 is SYDVKM. The CDR3 loop reads CASRVGIGTEAFF. CDR3 DNA: TGTGCCAGCCGGGTGGGGATTGGGACTGAAGCTTTCTTT.